This T cell receptor beta chain was captured in a study of cytomegalovirus exposure and HLA in healthy donors. Whole-study findings and limits: There was a cluster of highly shared sequence variants that was likely a sequencing artifact. About 87% or about 30% of the time was how often most TCR beta V segments were productive, according to an earlier analysis. Owing to their indistinguishability, certain V segments, notably TRBV6-2 and TRBV6-3, were excluded.

PCR amplification relied on 60 Vbeta primers (plus 13 Jbeta primers). Clones were sequenced by immunoSEQ multiplex PCR, and TCRdb holds only the in-frame ones, with some missing. Altogether around 300,000 clones are present, roughly 89% being singletons, with the ten largest covering 2% to 3%. Concerning this clone: Its target is not known.

The V end was cut by 3 bases, the J end by 7 bases, with 13 bases between. Per the germline V gene, CDR1 is KGHSH and CDR2 is LQKENI. There are 15 residues in the CDR3. Sequenced sample: PBMCs. The V gene is TRBV18, the J gene TRBJ1-6; D may be TRBD1 (5 bases). The origin of this receptor is a woman aged 18-29 years in good health and CMV-seronegative. CDR3 bases: TGTGCCAGCTCACCGGCCCCTCGACAGAATTCACCCCTCCACTTT. It codes for CASSPAPRQNSPLHF.